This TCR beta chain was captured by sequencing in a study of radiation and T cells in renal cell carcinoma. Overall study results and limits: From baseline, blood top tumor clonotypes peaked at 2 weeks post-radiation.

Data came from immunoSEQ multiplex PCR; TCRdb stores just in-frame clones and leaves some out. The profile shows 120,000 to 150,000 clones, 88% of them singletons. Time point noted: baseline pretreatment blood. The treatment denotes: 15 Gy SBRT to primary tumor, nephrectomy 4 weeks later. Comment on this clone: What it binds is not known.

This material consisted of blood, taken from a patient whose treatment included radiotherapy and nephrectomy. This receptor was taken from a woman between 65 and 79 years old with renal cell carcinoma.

CDR3 amino acids: CASSLAGGGVVSDTQYF. The CDR3, as DNA: TGTGCCAGCAGCTTGGCAGGCGGGGGGGTAGTTTCAGATACGCAGTATTTT. V gene TRBV5-6 combines with J gene TRBJ2-3; 9 bases are shared with TRBD2. This CDR3 contains 17 residues. The V segment lost 0 bases and the J segment 4 bases; nucleotides outside the gene matches: 9. The V gene's germline CDR1 is SGHDT and CDR2 YYEEEE.